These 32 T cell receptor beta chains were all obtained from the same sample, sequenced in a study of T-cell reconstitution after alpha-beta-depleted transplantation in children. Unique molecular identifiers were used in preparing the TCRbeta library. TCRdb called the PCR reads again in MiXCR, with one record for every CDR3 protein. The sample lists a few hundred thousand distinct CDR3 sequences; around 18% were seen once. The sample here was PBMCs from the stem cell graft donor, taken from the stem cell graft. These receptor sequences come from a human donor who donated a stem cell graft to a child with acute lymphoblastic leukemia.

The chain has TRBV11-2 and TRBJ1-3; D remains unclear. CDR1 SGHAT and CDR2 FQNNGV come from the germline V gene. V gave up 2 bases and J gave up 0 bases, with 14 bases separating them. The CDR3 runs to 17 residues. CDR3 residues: CASSLILGHDSGNTIYF. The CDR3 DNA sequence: TGTGCCAGCAGCTTAATCCTGGGCCACGACTCTGGAAACACCATATATTTT.

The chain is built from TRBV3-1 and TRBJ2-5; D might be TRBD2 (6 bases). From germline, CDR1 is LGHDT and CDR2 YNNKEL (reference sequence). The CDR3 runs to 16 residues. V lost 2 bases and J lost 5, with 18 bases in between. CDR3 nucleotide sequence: TGTGCCAGCAGCCAACTTCTATGGAGGGCCAGGGAGACCCAGTACTTC. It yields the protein CASSQLLWRARETQYF.

The CDR3 DNA is TGCGCCAGCAGCTTGTGGCAGATGAACACCGGGGAGCTGTTTTTT. Translation gives CASSLWQMNTGELFF. The rearrangement joins TRBV5-1 to TRBJ2-2; unclear D gene. Germline V lookup: CDR1 SGHRS, CDR2 YFSETQ. CDR3 size: 15 residues. V shed 1 base and J shed 1 base, with 8 bases lying between them.

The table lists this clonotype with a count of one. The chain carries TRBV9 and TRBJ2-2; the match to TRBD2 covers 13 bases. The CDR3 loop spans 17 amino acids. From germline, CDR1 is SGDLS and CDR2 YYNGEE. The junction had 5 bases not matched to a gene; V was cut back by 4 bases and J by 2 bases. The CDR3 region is CASSFRTSGGNTGELFF. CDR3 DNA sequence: TGTGCCAGCAGCTTCCGGACTAGCGGGGGAAACACCGGGGAGCTGTTTTTT. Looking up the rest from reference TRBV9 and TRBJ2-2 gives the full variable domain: DSGVTQTPKHLITATGQRVTLRCSPRSGDLSVYWYQQSLDQGLQFLIQYYNGEERAKGNILERFSAQQFPDLHSELNLSSLELGDSALYFCASSFRTSGGNTGELFFGEGSRLTVL.

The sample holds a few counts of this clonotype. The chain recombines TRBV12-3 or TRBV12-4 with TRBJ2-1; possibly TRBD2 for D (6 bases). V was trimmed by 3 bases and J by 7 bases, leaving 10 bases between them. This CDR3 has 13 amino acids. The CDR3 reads CASSFGSPNEQFF. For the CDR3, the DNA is TGTGCCAGCAGTTTCGGGAGCCCTAATGAGCAGTTCTTC.

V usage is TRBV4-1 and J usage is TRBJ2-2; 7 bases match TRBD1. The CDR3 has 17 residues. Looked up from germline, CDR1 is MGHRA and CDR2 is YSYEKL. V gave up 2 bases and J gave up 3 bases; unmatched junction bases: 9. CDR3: CASSQLLTGKDTGELFF. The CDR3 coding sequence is TGCGCCAGCAGCCAATTATTGACAGGGAAGGACACCGGGGAGCTGTTTTTT.

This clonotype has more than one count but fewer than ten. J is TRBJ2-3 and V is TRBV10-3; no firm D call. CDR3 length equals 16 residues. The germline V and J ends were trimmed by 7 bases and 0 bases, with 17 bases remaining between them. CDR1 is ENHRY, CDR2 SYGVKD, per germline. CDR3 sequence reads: CAITGSLLSSTDTQYF. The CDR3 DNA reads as TGTGCCATCACGGGTTCTCTACTAAGTAGCACAGATACGCAGTATTTT.

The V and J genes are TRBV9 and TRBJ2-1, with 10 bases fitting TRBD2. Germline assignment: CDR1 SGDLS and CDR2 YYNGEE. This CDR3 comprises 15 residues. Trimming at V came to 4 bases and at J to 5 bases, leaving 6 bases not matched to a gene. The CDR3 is CASSPSGRAHNEQFF. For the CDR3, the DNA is TGTGCCAGCAGCCCAAGCGGGAGGGCCCACAATGAGCAGTTCTTC.

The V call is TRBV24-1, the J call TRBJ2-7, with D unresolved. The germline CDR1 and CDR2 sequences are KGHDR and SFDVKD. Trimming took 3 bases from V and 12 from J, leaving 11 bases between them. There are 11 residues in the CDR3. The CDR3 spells CATSDPPETYF. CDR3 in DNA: TGTGCCACCAGTGATCCGCCAGAGACGTACTTC.

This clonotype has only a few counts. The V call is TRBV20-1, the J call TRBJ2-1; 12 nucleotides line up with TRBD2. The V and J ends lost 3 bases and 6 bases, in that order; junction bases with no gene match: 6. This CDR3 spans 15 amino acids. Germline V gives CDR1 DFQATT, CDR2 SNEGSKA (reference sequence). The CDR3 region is CSARWTSGTVNEQFF. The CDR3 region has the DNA TGCAGTGCTAGGTGGACTAGCGGGACCGTCAATGAGCAGTTCTTC.

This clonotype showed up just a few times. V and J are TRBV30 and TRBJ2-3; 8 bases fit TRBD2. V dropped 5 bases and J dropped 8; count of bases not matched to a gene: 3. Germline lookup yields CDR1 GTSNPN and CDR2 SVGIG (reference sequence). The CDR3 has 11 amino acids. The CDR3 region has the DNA TGTGCCTGGTCCGGGGGGGGTACGCAGTATTTT. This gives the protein CAWSGGGTQYF.

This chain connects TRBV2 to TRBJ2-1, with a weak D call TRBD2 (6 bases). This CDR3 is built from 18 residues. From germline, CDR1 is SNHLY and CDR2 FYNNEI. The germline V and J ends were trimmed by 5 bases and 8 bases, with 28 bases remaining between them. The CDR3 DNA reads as TGTGCCAGCAGTATTCAACCACTTCTAGCGCAAACGGGCGATGAGCAGTTCTTC. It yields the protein CASSIQPLLAQTGDEQFF. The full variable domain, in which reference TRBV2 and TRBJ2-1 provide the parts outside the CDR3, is EPEVTQTPSHQVTQMGQEVILRCVPISNHLYFYWYRQILGQKVEFLVSFYNNEISEKSEIFDDQFSVERPDGSNFTLKIRSTKLEDSAMYFCASSIQPLLAQTGDEQFFGPGTRLTVL.

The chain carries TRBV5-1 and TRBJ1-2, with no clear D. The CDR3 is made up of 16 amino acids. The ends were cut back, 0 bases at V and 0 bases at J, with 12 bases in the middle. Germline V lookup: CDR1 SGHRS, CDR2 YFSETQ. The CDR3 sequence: CASSLDPSVANYGYTF. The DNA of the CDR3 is TGCGCCAGCAGCTTGGACCCTTCAGTCGCTAACTATGGCTACACCTTC. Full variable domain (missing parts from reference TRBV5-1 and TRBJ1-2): KAGVTQTPRYLIKTRGQQVTLSCSPISGHRSVSWYQQTPGQGLQFLFEYFSETQRNKGNFPGRFSGRQFSNSRSEMNVSTLELGDSALYLCASSLDPSVANYGYTFGSGTRLTVV.

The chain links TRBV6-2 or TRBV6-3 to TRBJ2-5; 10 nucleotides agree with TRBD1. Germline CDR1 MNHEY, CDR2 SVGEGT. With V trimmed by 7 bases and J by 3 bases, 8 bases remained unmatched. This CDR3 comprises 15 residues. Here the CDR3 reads CASTQFGQGEETQYF. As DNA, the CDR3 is TGTGCCAGCACTCAATTCGGACAGGGGGAAGAGACCCAGTACTTC.

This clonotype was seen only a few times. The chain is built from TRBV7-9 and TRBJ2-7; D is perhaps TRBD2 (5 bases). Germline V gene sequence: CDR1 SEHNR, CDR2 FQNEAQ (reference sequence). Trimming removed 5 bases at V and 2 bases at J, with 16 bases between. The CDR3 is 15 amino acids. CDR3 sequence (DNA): TGTGCCAGCAGCGTGGGCGGCGAGACTACCTACGAGCAGTACTTC. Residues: CASSVGGETTYEQYF.

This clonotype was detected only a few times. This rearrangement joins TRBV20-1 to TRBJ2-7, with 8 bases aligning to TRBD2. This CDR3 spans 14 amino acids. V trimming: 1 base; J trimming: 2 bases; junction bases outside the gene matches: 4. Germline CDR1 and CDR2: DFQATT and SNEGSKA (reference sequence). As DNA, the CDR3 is TGCAGTGCTAGAGTTTTAGCGGGGCCCTACGAGCAGTACTTC. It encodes CSARVLAGPYEQYF.

This chain's CDR3 is CATSRQAGNSGNTIYF. Written as DNA, the CDR3 is TGTGCCACCAGCAGACAAGCCGGGAACTCTGGAAACACCATATATTTT. The chain links TRBV15 to TRBJ1-3; no reliable D call. From germline, CDR1 is LNHNV and CDR2 YYDKDF (reference sequence). The length of the CDR3 is 16 residues. V gave up 2 bases and J gave up 0 bases, with 11 bases separating them.

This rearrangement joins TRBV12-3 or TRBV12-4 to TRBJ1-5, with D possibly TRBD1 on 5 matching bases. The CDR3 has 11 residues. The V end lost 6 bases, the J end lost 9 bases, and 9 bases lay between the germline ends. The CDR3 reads CASSQGAPQHF. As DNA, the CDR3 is TGTGCCAGCAGCCAGGGCGCGCCCCAGCATTTT.

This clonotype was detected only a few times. CDR3 in amino acids: CSVAGTRDEQYF. CDR3 nucleotide sequence: TGCAGCGTCGCAGGGACTCGAGACGAGCAGTACTTC. The genes are TRBV29-1 and TRBJ2-7; perhaps TRBD2 as D (6 bases). CDR1 and CDR2 from the germline V gene are SQVTM and ANQGSEA. With 6 bases removed from V and 5 bases from J, the gap between germline ends came to 14 bases. This CDR3 spans 12 amino acids.

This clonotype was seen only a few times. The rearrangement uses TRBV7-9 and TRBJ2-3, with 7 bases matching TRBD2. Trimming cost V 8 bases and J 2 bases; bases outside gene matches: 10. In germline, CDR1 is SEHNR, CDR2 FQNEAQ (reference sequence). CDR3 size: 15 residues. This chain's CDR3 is CASGSRLAFTDTQYF. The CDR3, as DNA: TGTGCCAGCGGGAGTAGACTAGCCTTCACAGATACGCAGTATTTT. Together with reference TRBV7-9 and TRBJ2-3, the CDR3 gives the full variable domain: DTGVSQNPRHKITKRGQNVTFRCDPISEHNRLYWYRQTLGQGPEFLTYFQNEAQLEKSRLLSDRFSAERPKGSFSTLEIQRTEQGDSAMYLCASGSRLAFTDTQYFGPGTRLTVL.

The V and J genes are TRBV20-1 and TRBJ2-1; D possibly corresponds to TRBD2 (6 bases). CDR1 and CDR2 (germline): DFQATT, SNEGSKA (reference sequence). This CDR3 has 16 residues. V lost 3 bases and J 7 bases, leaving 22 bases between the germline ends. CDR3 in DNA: TGCAGTGCTAGTCCCCTCGCTGACGGGAGTAGGAATGAGCAGTTCTTC. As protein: CSASPLADGSRNEQFF.

DNA of the CDR3: TGTGCCAGTAGCCAGGGGTTTGGAACTGAAGCTTTCTTT. This gives the protein CASSQGFGTEAFF. This chain connects TRBV19 to TRBJ1-1; D might be TRBD1 (6 bases). The V and J ends lost 6 bases and 5 bases respectively, with 13 bases between them. Germline CDR1 and CDR2: LNHDA and SQIVND (reference sequence). The length of the CDR3 is 13 residues.

The CDR3 coding sequence is TGCGCCAGCAGCTTGGAAGGGACAGGGGCGAGTGGCTACACCTTC. This codes for CASSLEGTGASGYTF. This rearrangement joins TRBV5-1 to TRBJ1-2, with 10 nucleotides matching TRBD1. After removal of 0 bases from V and 7 bases from J, the junction contained 6 bases not matched to a gene. Germline CDR1 SGHRS, CDR2 YFSETQ. CDR3 length: 15 amino acids.

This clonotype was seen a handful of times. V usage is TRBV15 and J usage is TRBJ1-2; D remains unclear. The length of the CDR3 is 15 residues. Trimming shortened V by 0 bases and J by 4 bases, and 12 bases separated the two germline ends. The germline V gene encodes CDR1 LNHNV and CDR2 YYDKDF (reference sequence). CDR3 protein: CATSRDELEGYGYTF. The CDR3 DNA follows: TGTGCCACCAGCAGAGACGAGTTGGAGGGCTATGGCTACACCTTC.

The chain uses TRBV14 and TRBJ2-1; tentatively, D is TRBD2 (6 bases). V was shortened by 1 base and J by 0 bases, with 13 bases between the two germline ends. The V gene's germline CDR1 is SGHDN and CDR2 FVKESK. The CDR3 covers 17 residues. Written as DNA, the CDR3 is TGTGCCAGCAGCCAAGCAATAGCGGAAAGCTCCTACAATGAGCAGTTCTTC. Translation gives CASSQAIAESSYNEQFF.

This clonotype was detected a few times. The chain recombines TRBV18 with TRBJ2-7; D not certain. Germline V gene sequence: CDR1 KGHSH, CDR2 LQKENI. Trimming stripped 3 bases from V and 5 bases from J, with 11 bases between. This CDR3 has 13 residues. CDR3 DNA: TGTGCCAGCTCACCTTTAGTACGAGACGAGCAGTACTTC. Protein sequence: CASSPLVRDEQYF.

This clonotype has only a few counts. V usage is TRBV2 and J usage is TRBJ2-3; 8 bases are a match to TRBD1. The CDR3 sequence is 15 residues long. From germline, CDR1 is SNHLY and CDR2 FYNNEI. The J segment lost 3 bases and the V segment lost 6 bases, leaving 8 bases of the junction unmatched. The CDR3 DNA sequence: TGTGCCAGCAGAGGACAGGGAGGCCCGACAGATACGCAGTATTTT. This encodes CASRGQGGPTDTQYF.

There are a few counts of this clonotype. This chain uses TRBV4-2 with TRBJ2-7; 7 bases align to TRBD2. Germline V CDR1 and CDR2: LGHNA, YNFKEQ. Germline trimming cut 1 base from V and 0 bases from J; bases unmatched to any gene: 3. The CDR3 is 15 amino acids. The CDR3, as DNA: TGTGCCAGCAGCCAAGCCGCGGGAGACTCCTACGAGCAGTACTTC. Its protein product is CASSQAAGDSYEQYF.

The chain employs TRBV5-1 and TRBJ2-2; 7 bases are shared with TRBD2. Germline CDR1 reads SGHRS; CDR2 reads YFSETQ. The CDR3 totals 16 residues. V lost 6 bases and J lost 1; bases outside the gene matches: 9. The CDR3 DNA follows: TGCGCCAGCACCAAGGAGGGCGGGGGGAACACCGGGGAGCTGTTTTTT. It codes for CASTKEGGGNTGELFF.

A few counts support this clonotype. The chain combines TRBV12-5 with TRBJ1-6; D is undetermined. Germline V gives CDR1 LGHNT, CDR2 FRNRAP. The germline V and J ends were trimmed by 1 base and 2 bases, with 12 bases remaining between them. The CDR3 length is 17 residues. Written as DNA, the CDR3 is TGTGCTAGTGGTTTGGGCGTTGGGCCGACCTATAATTCACCCCTCCACTTT. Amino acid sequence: CASGLGVGPTYNSPLHF.

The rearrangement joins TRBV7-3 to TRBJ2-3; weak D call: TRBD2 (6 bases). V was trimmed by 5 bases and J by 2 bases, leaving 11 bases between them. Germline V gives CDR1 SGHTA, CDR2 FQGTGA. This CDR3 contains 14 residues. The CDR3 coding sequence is TGTGCCAGCAGCGTAGGGACTCTCACAGATACGCAGTATTTT. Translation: CASSVGTLTDTQYF.

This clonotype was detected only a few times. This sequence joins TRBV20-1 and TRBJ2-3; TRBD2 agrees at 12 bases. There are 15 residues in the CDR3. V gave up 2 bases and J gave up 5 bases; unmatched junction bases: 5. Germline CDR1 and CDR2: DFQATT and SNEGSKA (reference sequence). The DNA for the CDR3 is TGCAGTGCTAGACTAGCGGGAGGGCAAAGAGATACGCAGTATTTT. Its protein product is CSARLAGGQRDTQYF.